One sample yielded the 5 T cell receptor beta chains listed below, sequenced in a study of blood T cell repertoires in COVID-19. The repertoire was sequenced with immunoSEQ multiplex PCR; TCRdb's copy has only in-frame clones and lacks some. The table shows some 70,000 clones, with about 82% occurring only once. Material for sequencing was peripheral blood. These receptor sequences come from a middle-aged man with active COVID-19.

The V gene is TRBV19, the J gene TRBJ2-2, with unresolved D. Per the germline V gene, CDR1 is LNHDA and CDR2 is SQIVND (reference sequence). Between the trimmed V and J ends, which lost 3 bases and 0 bases, there was a span of 5 bases. This CDR3 comprises 14 residues. CDR3 residues: CASSMASNTGELFF. The DNA of the CDR3 is TGTGCCAGTAGTATGGCCTCGAACACCGGGGAGCTGTTTTTT.

This clone turned up a few times. The chain carries TRBV10-3 and TRBJ2-5; possible D gene TRBD2, 6 bases. From germline, CDR1 is ENHRY and CDR2 SYGVKD. CDR3 length: 13 residues. Trimming pared 7 bases from V and 5 bases from J, leaving 14 bases between. CDR3 in amino acids: CAIKSREMETQYF. The CDR3 DNA reads TGTGCCATCAAGTCACGGGAGATGGAGACCCAGTACTTC.

V is TRBV9 and J is TRBJ1-3, with TRBD1 matching 8 bases. The CDR3 has 16 residues. J gave up 0 bases and V 3 bases, and 5 bases lay outside the gene matches. Germline values: CDR1 SGDLS, CDR2 YYNGEE. CDR3 loop: CASSAGTGSSGNTIYF. The CDR3, as DNA: TGTGCCAGCAGCGCCGGGACAGGTTCCTCTGGAAACACCATATATTTT.

CDR3 bases: TGTGCCAGCAGTTTTAGACTAGCGGTACGCGATGAGCAGTTCTTC. Translating gives CASSFRLAVRDEQFF. The chain links TRBV28 to TRBJ2-1, with 9 bases matching TRBD2. In germline, CDR1 is MDHEN, CDR2 SYDVKM. Unmatched junction bases numbered 8, after V lost 3 bases and J lost 8 bases. This CDR3 has 15 residues.

This chain connects TRBV7-2 to TRBJ1-4; weak D call: TRBD1 (5 bases). The CDR3 spans 15 residues. Germline V gene sequence: CDR1 SGHTA, CDR2 FQGNSA. V was clipped by 5 bases and J by 8 bases, with 18 bases between them. The CDR3 loop is CASSEVVGAKEKLFF. The CDR3 coding sequence is TGTGCCAGCAGCGAAGTCGTAGGGGCGAAAGAAAAACTGTTTTTT.